This T cell receptor beta chain was recorded in a study of Ad26.COV2.S vaccination and SARS-CoV-2 variants. Study observations and caveats: Placebo recipients had lower spike-specific TCR breadth than vaccine recipients. Non-spike TCR breadth showed similarity between vaccine and placebo recipients. Researchers cautioned that TCR breadth and depth analyses may have underestimated total T cell responses. Breadth, reportedly substantial, characterized the spike-specific CD8+ and CD4+ T cell responses after vaccination.

TCRdb's copy holds only in-frame clones and misses some; the assay was immunoSEQ multiplex PCR. The sample includes about 180,000 clones, around 88% of them seen just once. A word on this clone: Its antigen is undetermined.

Germline V gene sequence: CDR1 SGHRS, CDR2 YFSETQ. The CDR3 has 14 amino acids. V was trimmed by 4 bases and J by 2 bases, leaving 9 bases between them. V usage is TRBV5-1 and J usage is TRBJ2-2; no reliable D call. Source: peripheral blood, taken after recovery from COVID-19. The TCR originated in a human donor who had recovered from COVID-19. CDR3 in amino acids: CASSNSLNTGELFF. CDR3 nucleotide sequence: TGCGCCAGCAGCAATAGTCTCAACACCGGGGAGCTGTTTTTT.